This note documents a single TCR beta chain sequence. The germline V gene encodes CDR1 MDHEN and CDR2 SYDVKM. The junction had 4 bases not matched to a gene; V was cut back by 2 bases and J by 6 bases. This CDR3 contains 15 residues. The data are from a study of blood T cell repertoires in COVID-19. Background on the study: Sample material is recorded as cDNA or gDNA derived from T cells, B-cell-depleted T cells, or PBMCs.

Sequencing used immunoSEQ multiplex PCR; TCRdb keeps in-frame clones, though not all of them. The profile shows around 320,000 clones, 85% to 90% of them singletons. The sample consisted of PBMCs or T cells enriched from blood (not recorded which). The TCR comes from a young woman with acute COVID-19. The chain is built from TRBV28 and TRBJ1-6; 7 nucleotides match TRBD1. Here the CDR3 DNA reads TGTGCCAGCAGTTTAAGGGACAGCCTTAATTCACCCCTCCACTTT. This codes for CASSLRDSLNSPLHF. Full variable domain (missing parts from reference TRBV28 and TRBJ1-6): DVKVTQSSRYLVKRTGEKVFLECVQDMDHENMFWYRQDPGLGLRLIYFSYDVKMKEKGDIPEGYSVSREKKERFSLILESASTNQTSMYLCASSLRDSLNSPLHFGNGTRLTVT.